Presented here are 5 T cell receptor beta chains from one specimen sequenced in a study of OX40 agonist ivuxolimab in advanced cancers. The library was generated by the immunoSEQ multiplex PCR assay. TCRdb took over this immuneACCESS table, retaining in-frame rearrangements with V and J assigned. Such tables are incomplete; in checked studies, under half of the missing clones stem from an unresolved V gene, and the remainder is unexplained. This sample has tens of thousands of clones in its table, and more than 70% of those were observed once. The top ten hold around 0.99% of the sample. The sequences come from CD4+ or CD8+ T cells sorted from blood, collected in a trial of the OX40 agonist ivuxolimab. Receptors originate from an adult with an advanced solid tumor such as melanoma, head and neck, liver or kidney cancer.

V and J are TRBV5-6 and TRBJ1-5, with D unclear. Trimming removed 4 bases at V and 2 bases at J, with 10 bases between. CDR3 length: 14 amino acids. In germline, CDR1 is SGHDT, CDR2 YYEEEE. CDR3 nucleotides: TGTGCCAGCAGCCGCACCCTGGGCAATCAGCCCCAGCATTTT. Protein product: CASSRTLGNQPQHF.

This chain joins TRBV13 and TRBJ2-7; possibly TRBD1 or TRBD2 for D (5 bases each). CDR1 and CDR2 from the germline V gene are PRHDT and FYEKMQ (reference sequence). The CDR3 is made up of 16 amino acids. Deletions cut 5 bases from V and 0 bases from J, with 17 bases between. The CDR3 DNA is TGTGCCAGCAGCCCGTTCCGGGACGGACGCTCCTACGAGCAGTACTTC. It encodes CASSPFRDGRSYEQYF.

The chain carries TRBV6-6 and TRBJ1-2; D gene unclear. CDR3 length equals 15 residues. Between the trimmed V and J ends, which lost 2 bases and 2 bases, there was a span of 12 bases. Per germline, CDR1 MNHNY and CDR2 SVGAGI (reference sequence). The CDR3 nucleotides are TGTGCCAGCAGTTACCCTACCGGCAGCAACTATGGCTACACCTTC. It encodes CASSYPTGSNYGYTF.

The chain uses TRBV6-6 and TRBJ2-5; D is perhaps TRBD1 (6 bases). The CDR3 is 14 residues long. The V gene lost 0 bases and the J gene lost 4 bases, with 9 bases spanning the gap. The V gene's germline CDR1 is MNHNY and CDR2 SVGAGI (reference sequence). CDR3 protein: CASSYSGARETQYF. For the CDR3, the DNA is TGTGCCAGCAGTTACTCGGGGGCCCGAGAGACCCAGTACTTC.

The rearrangement links TRBV29-1 to TRBJ1-1; TRBD1 matches 7 bases. Germline loops: CDR1 SQVTM, CDR2 ANQGSEA. The length of the CDR3 is 12 residues. With V trimmed by 5 bases and J by 5 bases, 5 bases remained unmatched. The CDR3 DNA reads as TGCAGCGTTAGGGGGCTTGGGACTGAAGCTTTCTTT. This sequence encodes CSVRGLGTEAFF.